The present entry profiles one T cell receptor (beta chain) with its context. Antigen: not known. Researchers ran the PCR with 60 Vbeta and 13 Jbeta primers. Here immunoSEQ multiplex PCR was the method, and the copy in TCRdb shows in-frame clones only, minus some. The data contain 95,000 to 100,000 clones, roughly 80% of them singletons. The sample comes from a study of cytomegalovirus exposure and HLA in healthy donors. The CDR3 is 13 amino acids. V shed 6 bases and J shed 8 bases, with 16 bases lying between them. Germline V lookup: CDR1 MDHEN, CDR2 SYDVKM. Study-wide results and caveats: A later analysis associated 16,951 TCR beta sequences with HLA alleles at a 0.05 false discovery rate. By HLA locus, TCR association rates varied in a later analysis, with DRB1 showing the most and HLA-C the fewest. Earlier analysis looked at TCR beta V segments, and most were productive about 90% or about 30% of the time.

The chain employs TRBV28 and TRBJ1-1; TRBD1 is a possible D gene (6 bases). The source material was PBMCs. This TCR derives from a man in his forties in good health and CMV-seronegative. Here the CDR3 DNA reads TGTGCCAGCAGCGGGGGGGCTGGGTTGGAAGCTTTCTTT. Encoded protein: CASSGGAGLEAFF.